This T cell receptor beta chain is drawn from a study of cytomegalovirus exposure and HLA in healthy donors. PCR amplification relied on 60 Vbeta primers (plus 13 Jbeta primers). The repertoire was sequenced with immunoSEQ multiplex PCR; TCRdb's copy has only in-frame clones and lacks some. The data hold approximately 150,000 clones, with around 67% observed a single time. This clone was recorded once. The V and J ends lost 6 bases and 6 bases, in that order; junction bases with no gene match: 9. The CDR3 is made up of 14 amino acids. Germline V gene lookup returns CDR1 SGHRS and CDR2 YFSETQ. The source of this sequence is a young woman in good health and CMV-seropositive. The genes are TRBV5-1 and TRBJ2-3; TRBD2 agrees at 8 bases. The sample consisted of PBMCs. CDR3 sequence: CASKQASGRDTQYF. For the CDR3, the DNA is TGCGCCAGCAAGCAGGCTAGCGGGCGGGATACGCAGTATTTT.